Presented here are 27 T cell receptor beta chains from one specimen sequenced in a study of blood T cell repertoires in COVID-19. Method: immunoSEQ multiplex PCR; TCRdb's copy keeps in-frame clones and lacks some. The table records 150,000 or so clones, more than 90% of them present only once. The sample taken for sequencing was peripheral blood. These receptors were collected from a man aged 45-65 years with acute or convalescent COVID-19.

This clone is a singleton in its sample. This sequence joins TRBV7-2 and TRBJ2-2; TRBD2 is a possible D gene (5 bases). Germline V lookup: CDR1 SGHTA, CDR2 FQGNSA. Trimming stripped 5 bases from V and 4 bases from J, with 11 bases between. The CDR3 runs to 14 residues. The chain's CDR3 is CASSQDFSTGELFF. The CDR3, as DNA: TGTGCCAGCAGCCAGGACTTCAGCACCGGGGAGCTGTTTTTT.

The V and J genes are TRBV9 and TRBJ2-1; D perhaps matches TRBD1 (6 bases). The V and J ends lost 3 bases and 4 bases respectively, with 8 bases between them. This CDR3 is 13 amino acids long. Germline V lookup: CDR1 SGDLS, CDR2 YYNGEE. The CDR3 here is CASSETGYNEQFF. CDR3 DNA sequence: TGTGCCAGCAGCGAGACAGGTTACAATGAGCAGTTCTTC.

The sample holds one count of this clone. The rearrangement uses TRBV19 and TRBJ2-3; D remains ambiguous. The CDR3 loop spans 14 amino acids. CDR1 and CDR2 (germline): LNHDA, SQIVND (reference sequence). V gave up 4 bases and J gave up 0 bases, with 8 bases separating them. For the CDR3, the DNA is TGTGCCAGTAGTACTATATCTAGCACAGATACGCAGTATTTT. Translated: CASSTISSTDTQYF.

The chain links TRBV7-2 to TRBJ2-5, with TRBD1 matching over 7 bases. Germline V gives CDR1 SGHTA, CDR2 FQGNSA. This CDR3 spans 14 amino acids. V lost 5 bases to trimming and J lost 2 bases; unmatched junction nucleotides: 5. The CDR3 here is CASSTGTVQETQYF. CDR3 sequence (DNA): TGTGCCAGCAGCACCGGGACAGTACAAGAGACCCAGTACTTC.

This sequence joins TRBV28 and TRBJ2-1; TRBD2 matches at 12 bases. This CDR3 spans 16 amino acids. Germline CDR1 is MDHEN and CDR2 is SYDVKM. J lost 7 bases, V lost 2 bases, and 6 bases had no gene match. The CDR3 DNA follows: TGTGCCAGCAGTTTACTTGGACTAGCGGGAACGAATGAGCAGTTCTTC. Amino acids: CASSLLGLAGTNEQFF.

V usage is TRBV5-1 and J usage is TRBJ2-5; 7 bases line up with TRBD1. After removal of 4 bases from V and 4 bases from J, the junction contained 4 bases not matched to a gene. The CDR3 spans 13 residues. From germline, CDR1 is SGHRS and CDR2 YFSETQ. Here the CDR3 reads CASSGGQPETQYF. In DNA form, the CDR3 reads TGCGCCAGCAGCGGGGGACAGCCAGAGACCCAGTACTTC.

The chain combines TRBV7-9 with TRBJ1-2, with D uncertain. The CDR3 covers 12 residues. Trimming stripped 1 base from V and 10 bases from J, with 10 bases between. Germline V gene lookup returns CDR1 SEHNR and CDR2 FQNEAQ (reference sequence). CDR3 residues: CASSLEEGPYTF. The CDR3 region has the DNA TGTGCCAGCAGCTTAGAGGAGGGCCCCTACACCTTC.

This clone was observed once. The chain joins TRBV7-6 to TRBJ2-2, with unresolved D. Germline CDR1 SGHVS, CDR2 FNYEAQ. This CDR3 is built from 14 residues. Trimming stripped 5 bases from V and 2 bases from J, with 9 bases between. CDR3 protein: CASSHTYNTGELFF. The CDR3 DNA sequence: TGTGCCAGCAGCCATACTTATAACACCGGGGAGCTGTTTTTT.

V and J are TRBV5-8 and TRBJ1-1; weak D call: TRBD1 (5 bases). Trimming cost V 2 bases and J 2 bases, with 19 bases left between them. The CDR3 contains 17 residues. Germline loops: CDR1 SGHTS, CDR2 YDEGEE. CDR3 sequence reads: CASSFRGTQGSNTEAFF. The CDR3 DNA is TGTGCCAGCAGCTTCCGGGGGACCCAGGGCAGTAACACTGAAGCTTTCTTT.

This sequence joins TRBV7-9 and TRBJ2-3, with 7 bases identical to TRBD2. The CDR3 sequence is 15 residues long. Germline V gives CDR1 SEHNR, CDR2 FQNEAQ (reference sequence). With V trimmed by 5 bases and J by 3 bases, 8 bases remained unmatched. The CDR3, as DNA: TGTGCCAGCAGCGTCTCTAGCGGTACAACAGATACGCAGTATTTT. Translated, it gives CASSVSSGTTDTQYF. The full variable domain, completed using reference TRBV7-9 and TRBJ2-3, is DTGVSQNPRHKITKRGQNVTFRCDPISEHNRLYWYRQTLGQGPEFLTYFQNEAQLEKSRLLSDRFSAERPKGSFSTLEIQRTEQGDSAMYLCASSVSSGTTDTQYFGPGTRLTVL.

This clone was seen a handful of times. J is TRBJ1-2 and V is TRBV5-4, with TRBD1 as a possible D gene (5 bases). The V gene lost 2 bases and the J gene lost 2 bases, with 10 bases spanning the gap. This CDR3 spans 14 amino acids. Germline CDR1 and CDR2: SGHNT and YYREEE (reference sequence). Written as DNA, the CDR3 is TGTGCCAGCAGCTTTGGAGGGGACAACTATGGCTACACCTTC. Amino acid sequence: CASSFGGDNYGYTF.

This clone appeared once. The V gene is TRBV6-9, the J gene TRBJ2-2; TRBD1 matches at 9 bases. Germline V CDR1 and CDR2: MNHGY, SVAAGI. This CDR3 has 18 amino acids. The junction had 12 bases not matched to a gene; V was cut back by 6 bases and J by 1 base. In nucleotides, the CDR3 is TGTGCCAGCAGCTACCTTTCTGGACAGGGGCGGAACACCGGGGAGCTGTTTTTT. Protein: CASSYLSGQGRNTGELFF.

This clone was recorded a few times. J is TRBJ1-6 and V is TRBV6-5; TRBD1 matches 7 bases. V lost 7 bases, J lost 5 bases, and 8 bases stayed unmatched. The CDR3 loop spans 15 amino acids. Germline CDR1 MNHEY, CDR2 SVGAGI. The CDR3 DNA sequence: TGTGCCAGCACATATAACAGGGGACATAATTCACCCCTCCACTTT. It yields the protein CASTYNRGHNSPLHF.

The J gene is TRBJ1-5, the V gene TRBV19, with D maybe TRBD1 (6 bases). V was clipped by 5 bases and J by 5 bases, with 19 bases between them. CDR1 and CDR2 from the germline V gene are LNHDA and SQIVND (reference sequence). The CDR3 has 16 amino acids. CDR3 in DNA: TGTGCCAGTAGTCAATTGCAAGGGGCAGGGGATCAGCCCCAGCATTTT. It codes for CASSQLQGAGDQPQHF.

The chain links TRBV14 to TRBJ1-6; the match to TRBD1 covers 9 bases. The germline V gene encodes CDR1 SGHDN and CDR2 FVKESK. This CDR3 spans 14 amino acids. The V gene end was trimmed by 5 bases and the J gene end by 7 bases; junction bases not matched to a gene: 3. CDR3 in amino acids: CASSYGTGNSPLHF. The CDR3 bases are TGTGCCAGCAGCTACGGGACAGGGAATTCACCCCTCCACTTT.

This chain connects TRBV29-1 to TRBJ1-2, with a possible D match to TRBD1 (5 bases). V dropped 3 bases and J dropped 3 bases, with 11 bases sitting between them. The length of the CDR3 is 13 residues. Germline CDR1 and CDR2: SQVTM and ANQGSEA. The CDR3 protein is CSVDGGTHYGYTF. DNA of the CDR3: TGCAGCGTTGATGGAGGGACCCACTATGGCTACACCTTC.

This sequence joins TRBV2 and TRBJ1-6; D gene uncertain. This CDR3 comprises 15 residues. Trimming shortened V by 4 bases and J by 6 bases, and 13 bases separated the two germline ends. Per the germline V gene, CDR1 is SNHLY and CDR2 is FYNNEI. CDR3 in DNA: TGTGCCAGCAGTGTTCAGGTCCTCCTTAATTCACCCCTCCACTTT. Translated, it gives CASSVQVLLNSPLHF.

V is TRBV29-1 and J is TRBJ2-5; the match to TRBD1 covers 8 bases. V lost 6 bases, J lost 5 bases, and 5 bases stayed unmatched. The CDR3 is made up of 12 amino acids. The germline V gene has CDR1 SQVTM and CDR2 ANQGSEA. The CDR3 nucleotides read TGCAGCGTCACAGGGGGAATCGAGACCCAGTACTTC. Translating gives CSVTGGIETQYF.

V gene TRBV15 combines with J gene TRBJ2-5; D may be TRBD2 (6 bases). The germline V gene has CDR1 LNHNV and CDR2 YYDKDF (reference sequence). Trimming took off 3 bases at V and 5 bases at J, with 13 bases between the two ends. The CDR3 consists of 14 residues. The CDR3 region is CATSSHGSWETQYF. CDR3 coding DNA: TGTGCCACCAGCAGTCACGGGAGTTGGGAGACCCAGTACTTC.

A remark on this clone: The same CDR3 arises from other DNA sequences in this sample as well. The chain links TRBV5-1 to TRBJ1-1; 7 nucleotides align to TRBD1. Germline V gives CDR1 SGHRS, CDR2 YFSETQ. The CDR3 contains 13 residues. V dropped 4 bases and J dropped 4; count of bases not matched to a gene: 4. The CDR3 loop reads CASSTQGGTEAFF. The DNA of the CDR3 is TGCGCCAGCAGCACGCAGGGGGGCACTGAAGCTTTCTTT.

The CDR3 region is CAISPGGEGNQPQHF. In DNA, the CDR3 is TGTGCCATCAGCCCAGGGGGCGAGGGCAATCAGCCCCAGCATTTT. The gene calls are TRBV10-3 and TRBJ1-5; 8 bases align to TRBD1. The CDR3 has 15 amino acids. Trimming took 6 bases from V and 2 from J; bases not matched to a gene: 6. Looked up from germline, CDR1 is ENHRY and CDR2 is SYGVKD.

The V and J genes are TRBV5-1 and TRBJ2-3, with TRBD1 matching 12 bases. CDR3 length: 18 amino acids. Trimming took 7 bases from V and 2 from J; bases not matched to a gene: 14. The germline CDR1 and CDR2 sequences are SGHRS and YFSETQ. CDR3 bases: TGCGCCAGCCGCGGGACAGGGGGCCACTATGAAATCACAGATACGCAGTATTTT. The encoded protein is CASRGTGGHYEITDTQYF.

This chain uses TRBV4-3 with TRBJ2-3; 7 bases fit TRBD2. Germline-derived CDR1 and CDR2 are LGHNA and YSLEER. The CDR3 loop spans 15 amino acids. V gave up 1 base and J gave up 1 base; unmatched junction bases: 2. CDR3 residues: CASSQGGGRTDTQYF. For the CDR3, the DNA is TGCGCCAGCAGCCAAGGCGGGGGACGCACAGATACGCAGTATTTT.

The V gene is TRBV29-1, the J gene TRBJ1-2; 8 nucleotides line up with TRBD1. The ends lost 0 bases at V and 5 bases at J; junction bases unmatched: 8. CDR3 size: 15 residues. CDR1 and CDR2 (germline): SQVTM, ANQGSEA. The CDR3 region has the DNA TGCAGCGTTGAAGATCAAACAGGGGGTGGGTATGGCTACACCTTC. Amino acid sequence: CSVEDQTGGGYGYTF.

The chain uses TRBV27 and TRBJ2-3, with a tentative D call TRBD2 (6 bases). CDR1 is MNHEY, CDR2 SMNVEV, per germline (reference sequence). The CDR3 length is 12 residues. Between the trimmed V and J ends, which lost 3 bases and 6 bases, there was a span of 7 bases. The CDR3 spells CASSFGGDTQYF. In nucleotides, the CDR3 is TGTGCCAGCAGTTTCGGAGGGGATACGCAGTATTTT.

Here the CDR3 DNA reads TGCAGCGTTGAAGATCGGGGGGACAGGGGCCGTGGCTACACCTTC. This codes for CSVEDRGDRGRGYTF. The chain has TRBV29-1 and TRBJ1-2; 10 bases agree with TRBD1. The CDR3 runs to 15 residues. Germline trimming cut 0 bases from V and 7 bases from J; bases unmatched to any gene: 8. From germline, CDR1 is SQVTM and CDR2 ANQGSEA.

The chain carries TRBV3-1 (or the pseudogene TRBV3-2) and TRBJ2-7; TRBD2 matches 13 bases. This CDR3 spans 18 amino acids. The V and J ends lost 5 bases and 2 bases, in that order; junction bases with no gene match: 12. Per the germline V gene, CDR1 is LGHDT and CDR2 is YNNKEL (reference sequence). The CDR3 here is CASSKTGLAGPAPYEQYF. In nucleotides, the CDR3 is TGTGCCAGCAGCAAGACGGGACTAGCGGGACCCGCCCCCTACGAGCAGTACTTC.